This T cell receptor (beta chain) is from a study of blood T cell repertoires in COVID-19 (dated by TCRdb to about 2020). General notes on the study: Samples covering the acute and convalescent phases of COVID-19 were provided by collaborators in the United States, Italy and Spain. The prospective study material was composed of cDNA or gDNA derived from T cells, B-cell-depleted T cells, or PBMCs. Subjects who had been exposed to COVID-19, were actively infected with it, or had recovered from it provided the deeply sampled blood TCRbeta repertoires that made up the dataset. The repertoires were made available in a free public database intended to serve as a resource for research on the immune response to SARS-CoV-2. Samples came from the ongoing ImmuneRACE study (first 160 participants) plus 1,254 subjects from 6 global collaborators. Sample metadata almost always included a de-identified subject ID, COVID-19 status, age in years and sex. Where available, HLA class I and class II types were taken from metadata supplied by the sample provider and were not determined by assay-based typing.

Each collaborating institution followed its own protocols to collect whole blood in K2EDTA tubes. For TCRbeta analysis, collaborators shipped samples as frozen whole blood, isolated PBMCs, or DNA extracted from either of those sample types. What the work shows at the level of the full study, not this receptor alone: Clinical and demographic metadata were provided uncurated, with the amount varying by source and participant.

The immunoSEQ Assay, a bias-controlled multiplex PCR, was used to amplify TCRbeta CDR3 regions from genomic DNA. Under the source paper's analysis protocol: Within the assay, amplification of reference gene primers was used to estimate how many nucleated cells each sample contained. To quantify the absolute abundance of each unique TCRbeta CDR3 rearrangement, sequence reads were collapsed and filtered. For each sample, productive Simpson clonality was calculated as the square root of Simpson's diversity index over productive rearrangements. Held by TCRdb, this immuneACCESS table contains in-frame sequences only and omits some clones. Under half of the omission traces to an unresolved V gene where checked; the cause of the rest is unknown. V and J calls and clone size come straight from that table; D and trimming were deduced from the DNA. The sample includes some 200,000 clones, with 83% observed a single time. The biggest ten clones account for roughly 6.1% of the sample.

CDR1 and CDR2 were assigned from the germline V gene as MGHRA and YSYEKL. For this chain, trimming is 3 bases at the V end and 2 bases at the J end, and the number of junction bases without a gene match is 12. The CDR3 covers 17 residues, taking in both the cysteine and the phenylalanine. Here the CDR3 DNA is all that survives: 51 bases in frame from base 1. On this clone itself: The target of this receptor is not known. No quality values exist for individual bases; no much larger clone is one base distant.

The chain is made from TRBV4-1 and TRBJ2-5, with TRBD2 matching 7 junction bases. The sequence derives from a woman aged 40 to 50 with acute or convalescent COVID-19. The sequencing sample was made of peripheral blood. The bases read TGCGCCAGCAGCCACCGAGCCGCGGGAGCCATACAAGAGACCCAGTACTTC. Translated, this is CASSHRAAGAIQETQYF.